This T cell receptor beta chain was identified during a study of cytomegalovirus exposure and HLA in healthy donors. The study, taken as a whole, reports: HLA allele associations emerged for roughly 16,000 TCR beta sequences in a later analysis, at 0.05 false discovery rate.

Germline CDR1 is GTSNPN and CDR2 is SVGIG (reference sequence). This CDR3 has 14 residues. Trimming removed 3 bases from V and 8 bases from J; junction bases left unmatched: 9. The PCR contained 60 Vbeta and 13 Jbeta primers. TCRdb keeps only in-frame clones here, not all; method: immunoSEQ multiplex PCR. The sample holds approximately 100,000 clones, more than 75% seen once. About this clone: Its cognate antigen is unknown.

The sample was PBMCs. The source is a woman aged 40-49 years in good health and CMV-seronegative. The V and J genes are TRBV30 and TRBJ1-2; 10 bases map to TRBD1. Here the CDR3 reads CAWRLTGGAGGYTF. CDR3 in DNA: TGTGCCTGGAGGTTGACAGGGGGCGCGGGGGGCTACACCTTC.